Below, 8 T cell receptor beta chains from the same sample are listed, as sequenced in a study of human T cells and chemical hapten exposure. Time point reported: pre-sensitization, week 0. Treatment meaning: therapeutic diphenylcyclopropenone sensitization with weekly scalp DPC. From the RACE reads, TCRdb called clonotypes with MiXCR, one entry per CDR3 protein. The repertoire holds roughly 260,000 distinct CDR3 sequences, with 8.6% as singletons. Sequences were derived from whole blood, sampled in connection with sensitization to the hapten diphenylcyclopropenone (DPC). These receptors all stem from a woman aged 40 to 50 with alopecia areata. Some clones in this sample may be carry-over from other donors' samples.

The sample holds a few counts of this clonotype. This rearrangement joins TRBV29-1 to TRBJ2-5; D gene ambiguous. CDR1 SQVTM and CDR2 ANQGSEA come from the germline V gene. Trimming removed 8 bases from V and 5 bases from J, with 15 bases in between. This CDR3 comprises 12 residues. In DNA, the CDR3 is TGCAGCTCCCCGACCGTCGGGGAGACCCAGTACTTC. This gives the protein CSSPTVGETQYF.

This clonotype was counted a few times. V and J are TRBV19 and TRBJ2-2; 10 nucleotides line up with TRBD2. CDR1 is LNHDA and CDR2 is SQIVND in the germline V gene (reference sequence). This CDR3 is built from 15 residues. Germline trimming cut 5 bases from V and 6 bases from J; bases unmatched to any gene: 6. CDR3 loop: CASSPSSGSAGELFF. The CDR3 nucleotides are TGTGCCAGTAGTCCTTCTAGCGGGAGTGCCGGGGAGCTGTTTTTT.

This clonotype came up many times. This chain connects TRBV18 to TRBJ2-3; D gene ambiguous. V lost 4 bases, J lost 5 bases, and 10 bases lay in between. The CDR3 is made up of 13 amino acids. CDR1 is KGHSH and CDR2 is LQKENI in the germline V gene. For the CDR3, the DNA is TGTGCCAGCTCACGCGCACTCCAAGATACGCAGTATTTT. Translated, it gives CASSRALQDTQYF.

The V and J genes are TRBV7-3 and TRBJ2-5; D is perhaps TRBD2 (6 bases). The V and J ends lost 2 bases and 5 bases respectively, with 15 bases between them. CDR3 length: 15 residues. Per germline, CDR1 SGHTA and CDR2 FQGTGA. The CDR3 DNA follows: TGTGCCAGCAGCTTAGTGACGGGAGAGGGTGAGACCCAGTACTTC. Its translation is CASSLVTGEGETQYF.

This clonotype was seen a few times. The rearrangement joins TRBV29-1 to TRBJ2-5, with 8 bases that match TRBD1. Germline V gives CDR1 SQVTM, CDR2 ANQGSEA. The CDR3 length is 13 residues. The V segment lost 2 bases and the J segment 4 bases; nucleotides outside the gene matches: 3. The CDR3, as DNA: TGCAGCGTTGAACCGACAGGGGCAGAGACCCAGTACTTC. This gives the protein CSVEPTGAETQYF. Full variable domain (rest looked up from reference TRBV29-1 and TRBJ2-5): SAVISQKPSRDICQRGTSLTIQCQVDSQVTMMFWYRQQPGQSLTLIATANQGSEATYESGFVIDKFPISRPNLTFSTLTVSNMSPEDSSIYLCSVEPTGAETQYFGPGTRLLVL.

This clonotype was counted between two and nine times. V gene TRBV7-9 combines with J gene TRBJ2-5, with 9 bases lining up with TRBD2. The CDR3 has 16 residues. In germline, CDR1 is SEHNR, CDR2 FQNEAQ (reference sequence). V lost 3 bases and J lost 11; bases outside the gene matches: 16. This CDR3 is CASSFPTSGSTAPQYF. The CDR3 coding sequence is TGTGCCAGCAGCTTTCCGACTAGCGGCTCCACGGCCCCACAGTACTTC.

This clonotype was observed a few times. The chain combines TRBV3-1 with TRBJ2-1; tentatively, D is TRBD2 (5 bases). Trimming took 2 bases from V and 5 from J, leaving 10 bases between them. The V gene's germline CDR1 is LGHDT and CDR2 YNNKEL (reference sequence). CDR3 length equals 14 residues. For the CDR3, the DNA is TGTGCCAGCAGCCAAATACACGGGAACAATGAGCAGTTCTTC. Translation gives CASSQIHGNNEQFF.

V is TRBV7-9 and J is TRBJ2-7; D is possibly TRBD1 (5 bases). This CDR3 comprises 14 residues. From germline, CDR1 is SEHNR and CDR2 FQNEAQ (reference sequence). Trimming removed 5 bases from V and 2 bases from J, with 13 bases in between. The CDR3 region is CASSPTARPYEQYF. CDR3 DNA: TGTGCCAGCAGCCCGACAGCCCGACCCTACGAGCAGTACTTC. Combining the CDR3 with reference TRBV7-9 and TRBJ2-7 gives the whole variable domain DTGVSQNPRHKITKRGQNVTFRCDPISEHNRLYWYRQTLGQGPEFLTYFQNEAQLEKSRLLSDRFSAERPKGSFSTLEIQRTEQGDSAMYLCASSPTARPYEQYFGPGTRLTVT.